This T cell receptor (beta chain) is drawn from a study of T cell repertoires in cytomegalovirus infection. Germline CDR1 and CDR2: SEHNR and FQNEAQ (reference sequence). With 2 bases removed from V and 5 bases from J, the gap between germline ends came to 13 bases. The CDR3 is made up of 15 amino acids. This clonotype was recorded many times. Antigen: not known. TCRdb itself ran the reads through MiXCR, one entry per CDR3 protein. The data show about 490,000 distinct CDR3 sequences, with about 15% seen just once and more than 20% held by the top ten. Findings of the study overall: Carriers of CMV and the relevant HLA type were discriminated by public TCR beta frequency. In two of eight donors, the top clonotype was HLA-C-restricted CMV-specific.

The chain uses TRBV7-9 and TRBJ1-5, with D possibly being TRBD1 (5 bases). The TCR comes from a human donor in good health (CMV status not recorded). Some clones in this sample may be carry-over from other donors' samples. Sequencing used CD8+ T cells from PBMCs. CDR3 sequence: CASSLSSTGHQPQHF. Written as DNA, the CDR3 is TGTGCCAGCAGCTTATCAAGTACAGGACATCAGCCCCAGCATTTT.